The 2 T cell receptor beta chains below all came from one sample that was sequenced in a study of early T cells in non-severe SARS-CoV-2 infection. In TCRdb, the 5' RACE reads were re-called with MiXCR into one record per CDR3 protein. The data show around 60,000 distinct CDR3 sequences, approximately 12% seen once. Sequences were obtained from whole blood. These receptors all stem from an adult who was a healthcare worker with PCR-confirmed SARS-CoV-2 infection or an uninfected control (not recorded which).

Ten or more counts support this clonotype. The chain uses TRBV5-4 and TRBJ2-2; the match to TRBD1 covers 7 bases. The CDR3 runs to 15 residues. V lost 0 bases to trimming and J lost 1 base; unmatched junction nucleotides: 0. Germline CDR1 and CDR2: SGHNT and YYREEE (reference sequence). The CDR3 bases are TGTGCCAGCAGCTTGGACAGGGGGAACACCGGGGAGCTGTTTTTT. Amino acids: CASSLDRGNTGELFF. Together with reference TRBV5-4 and TRBJ2-2, the CDR3 gives the full variable domain: ETGVTQSPTHLIKTRGQQVTLRCSSQSGHNTVSWYQQALGQGPQFIFQYYREEENGRGNFPPRFSGLQFPNYSSELNVNALELDDSALYLCASSLDRGNTGELFFGEGSRLTVL.

This chain links TRBV5-1 with TRBJ2-3; 15 nucleotides match TRBD2. The V segment lost 4 bases and the J segment 5 bases; nucleotides outside the gene matches: 2. From germline, CDR1 is SGHRS and CDR2 YFSETQ. The CDR3 runs 15 residues. CDR3 coding DNA: TGCGCCAGCAGCCTGGGACTAGCGGGAGGAGATACGCAGTATTTT. It is translated as CASSLGLAGGDTQYF. The variable domain in full, with the rest retrieved from reference TRBV5-1 and TRBJ2-3, is KAGVTQTPRYLIKTRGQQVTLSCSPISGHRSVSWYQQTPGQGLQFLFEYFSETQRNKGNFPGRFSGRQFSNSRSEMNVSTLELGDSALYLCASSLGLAGGDTQYFGPGTRLTVL.